A selection of T cell receptor beta chains follows, all from one sample in a study of cytomegalovirus exposure and HLA in healthy donors. Only in-frame clones appear in the TCRdb table, and some are missing; sequencing was by immunoSEQ multiplex PCR. The sample table sets out around 190,000 clones. The sample consisted of PBMCs. The receptors were gathered from a woman in her 30s in good health and CMV-seropositive. Each CDR3 is given with its conserved first and last residue. D genes are given only for firm matches.

len	v_gene	j_gene	d_gene	CDR3aa	CDR3nt
14	TRBV19	TRBJ1-4	TRBD1	CASSRSTGEEKLFF	TGTGCCAGTAGTAGATCCACAGGGGAGGAAAAACTGTTTTTT
17	TRBV5-4	TRBJ2-7	TRBD2	CASSPPTSGRRGYEQYF	TGTGCCAGCAGCCCGCCGACTAGCGGGAGGAGGGGCTACGAGCAGTACTTC
17	TRBV11-1	TRBJ1-1	TRBD1	CASSPADRAFMNTEAFF	TGTGCCAGCAGCCCGGCGGACAGGGCGTTCATGAACACTGAAGCTTTCTTT
15	TRBV2	TRBJ2-2	NA	CASSVVTANTGELFF	TGTGCCAGCAGTGTTGTGACAGCGAACACCGGGGAGCTGTTTTTT
15	TRBV7-7	TRBJ2-3	TRBD2	CASSLGGGGADTQYF	TGTGCCAGCAGCTTAGGGGGCGGGGGGGCGGATACGCAGTATTTT
16	TRBV5-1	TRBJ1-1	TRBD1	CASSLVPGQGYTEAFF	TGCGCCAGCAGCCTAGTCCCGGGACAGGGGTACACTGAAGCTTTCTTT
15	TRBV10-1	TRBJ2-1	TRBD2	CASRGGTSSYNEQFF	TGCGCCAGCAGGGGGGGGACTAGCTCCTACAATGAGCAGTTCTTC
13	TRBV28	TRBJ2-7	NA	CASSPRGAYEQYF	TGTGCCAGCAGTCCTCGGGGGGCATACGAGCAGTACTTC
15	TRBV4-1	TRBJ2-3	TRBD2	CASSQAGGAWDTQYF	TGCGCCAGCAGCCAAGCCGGGGGGGCCTGGGATACGCAGTATTTT
15	TRBV5-4	TRBJ1-1	TRBD1	CASSPRDRGPVEAFF	TGTGCCAGCAGCCCCCGGGACAGGGGGCCCGTGGAAGCTTTCTTT
17	TRBV14	TRBJ1-2	TRBD1	CASSPLETGQLGYGYTF	TGTGCCAGCAGCCCCCTAGAGACGGGACAGCTCGGTTATGGCTACACCTTC
16	TRBV5-1	TRBJ1-1	TRBD1	CASSLNPGQGNTEAFF	TGCGCCAGCAGCTTGAATCCCGGACAGGGGAACACTGAAGCTTTCTTT
15	TRBV7-2	TRBJ2-5	TRBD2	CASSFSGRNQETQYF	TGTGCCAGCAGCTTTAGCGGGAGGAACCAAGAGACCCAGTACTTC
14	TRBV25-1	TRBJ2-7	NA	CASRGGARGYEQYF	TGTGCCAGCAGGGGGGGGGCGCGTGGCTACGAGCAGTACTTC
12	TRBV29-1	TRBJ2-7	TRBD1	CSVEGQGYEQYF	TGCAGCGTTGAAGGACAGGGCTACGAGCAGTACTTC
13	TRBV2	TRBJ2-2	NA	CASSEVSTGELFF	TGTGCCAGCAGTGAAGTTTCGACCGGGGAGCTGTTTTTT
18	TRBV5-1	TRBJ2-5	TRBD2	CASSLTSGSGRAGETQYF	TGCGCCAGCAGCCTAACGTCGGGTAGCGGGAGGGCCGGGGAGACCCAGTACTTC
12	TRBV10-2	TRBJ2-7	NA	CASMQGGYEQYF	TGCGCCAGCATGCAGGGAGGCTACGAGCAGTACTTC
15	TRBV2	TRBJ2-1	TRBD2	CASRGRAGGYNEQFF	TGTGCCAGCAGGGGACGGGCGGGAGGATACAATGAGCAGTTCTTC
14	TRBV5-1	TRBJ1-4	NA	CASSPFREGEKLFF	TGCGCCAGCAGCCCCTTCCGGGAAGGGGAAAAACTGTTTTTT
15	TRBV19	TRBJ1-2	NA	CASSIGPGHLYGYTF	TGCGCCAGTAGTATAGGTCCGGGACACCTCTATGGCTACACCTTC
16	TRBV28	TRBJ1-5	TRBD1	CASSWPGQGVTGPQHF	TGTGCCAGCAGTTGGCCGGGACAGGGGGTGACCGGGCCCCAGCATTTT
13	TRBV7-6	TRBJ2-1	NA	CASSPRQDNEQFF	TGTGCCAGCAGCCCCCGACAGGACAATGAGCAGTTCTTC
15	TRBV6-5	TRBJ2-7	TRBD2	CASSLLAARSYEQYF	TGTGCCAGCAGTTTACTAGCGGCTCGATCCTACGAGCAGTACTTC